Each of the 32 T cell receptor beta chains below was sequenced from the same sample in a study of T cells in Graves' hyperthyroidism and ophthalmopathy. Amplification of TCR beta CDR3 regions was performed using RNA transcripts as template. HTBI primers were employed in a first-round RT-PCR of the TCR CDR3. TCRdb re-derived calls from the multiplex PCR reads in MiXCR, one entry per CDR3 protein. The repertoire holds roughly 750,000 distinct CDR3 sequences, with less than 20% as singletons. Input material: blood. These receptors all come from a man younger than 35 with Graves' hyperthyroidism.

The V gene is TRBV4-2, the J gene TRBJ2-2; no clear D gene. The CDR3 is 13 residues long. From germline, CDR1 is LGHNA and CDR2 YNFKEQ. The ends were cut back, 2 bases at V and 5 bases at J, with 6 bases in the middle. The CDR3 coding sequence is TGTGCCAGCAGCCAAATACTGACCGGGGAGCTGTTTTTT. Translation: CASSQILTGELFF.

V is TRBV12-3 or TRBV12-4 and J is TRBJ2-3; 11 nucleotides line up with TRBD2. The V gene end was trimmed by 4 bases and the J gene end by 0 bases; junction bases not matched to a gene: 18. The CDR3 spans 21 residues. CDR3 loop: CASSSLDYSGRGLFSTDTQYF. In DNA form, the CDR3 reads TGTGCCAGCAGTTCCCTAGACTATAGCGGGAGGGGCCTCTTCAGCACAGATACGCAGTATTTT.

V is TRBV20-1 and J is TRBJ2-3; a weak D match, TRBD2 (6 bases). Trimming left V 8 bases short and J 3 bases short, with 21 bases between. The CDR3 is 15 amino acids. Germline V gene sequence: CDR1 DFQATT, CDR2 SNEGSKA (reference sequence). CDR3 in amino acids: CSLLLWEDNTDTQYF. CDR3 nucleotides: TGCAGTCTTCTATTGTGGGAGGACAATACAGATACGCAGTATTTT.

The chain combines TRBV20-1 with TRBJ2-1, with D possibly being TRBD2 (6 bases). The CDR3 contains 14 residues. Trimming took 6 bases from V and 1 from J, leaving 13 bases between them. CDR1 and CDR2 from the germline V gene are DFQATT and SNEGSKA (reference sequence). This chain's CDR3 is CSAITSTSYNEQFF. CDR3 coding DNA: TGCAGTGCAATCACTAGCACGTCCTACAATGAGCAGTTCTTC.

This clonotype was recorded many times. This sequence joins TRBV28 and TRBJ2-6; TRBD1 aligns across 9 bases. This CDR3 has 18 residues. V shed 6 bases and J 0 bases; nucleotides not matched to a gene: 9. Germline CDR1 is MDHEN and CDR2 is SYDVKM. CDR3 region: CASSDRRQGVSGANVLTF. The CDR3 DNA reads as TGTGCCAGCAGCGACAGACGACAGGGGGTCTCTGGGGCCAACGTCCTGACTTTC.

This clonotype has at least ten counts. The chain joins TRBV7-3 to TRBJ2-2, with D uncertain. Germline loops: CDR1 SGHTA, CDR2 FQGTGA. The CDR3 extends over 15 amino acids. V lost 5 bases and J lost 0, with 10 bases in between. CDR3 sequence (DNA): TGTGCCAGCAGCCAACGCGCGTCGAACACCGGGGAGCTGTTTTTT. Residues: CASSQRASNTGELFF.

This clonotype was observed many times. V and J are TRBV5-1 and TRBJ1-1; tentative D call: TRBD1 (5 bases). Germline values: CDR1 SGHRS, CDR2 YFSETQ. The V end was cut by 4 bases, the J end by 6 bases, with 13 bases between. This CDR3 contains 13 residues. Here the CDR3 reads CASSVGTASEAFF. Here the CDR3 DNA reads TGCGCCAGCAGCGTTGGGACCGCGTCTGAAGCTTTCTTT.

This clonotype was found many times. This CDR3 is CASSPLTGPEKTQYF. The CDR3 bases are TGTGCCAGCTCACCGCTGACAGGCCCGGAAAAGACCCAGTACTTC. The V gene is TRBV18, the J gene TRBJ2-5, with a possible D match to TRBD1 (6 bases). From germline, CDR1 is KGHSH and CDR2 LQKENI. The V end lost 3 bases, the J end lost 6 bases, and 17 bases lay between the germline ends. The length of the CDR3 is 15 residues. Supplemented by reference TRBV18 and TRBJ2-5, the full variable domain reads NAGVMQNPRHLVRRRGQEARLRCSPMKGHSHVYWYRQLPEEGLKFMVYLQKENIIDESGMPKERFSAEFPKEGPSILRIQQVVRGDSAAYFCASSPLTGPEKTQYFGPGTRLLVL.

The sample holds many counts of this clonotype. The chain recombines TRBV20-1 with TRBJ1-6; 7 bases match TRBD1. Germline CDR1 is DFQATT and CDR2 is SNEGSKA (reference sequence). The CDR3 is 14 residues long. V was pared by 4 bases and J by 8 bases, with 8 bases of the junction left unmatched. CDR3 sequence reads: CSAMTGNEYSPLHF. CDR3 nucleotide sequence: TGCAGTGCTATGACAGGGAACGAGTATTCACCCCTCCACTTT.

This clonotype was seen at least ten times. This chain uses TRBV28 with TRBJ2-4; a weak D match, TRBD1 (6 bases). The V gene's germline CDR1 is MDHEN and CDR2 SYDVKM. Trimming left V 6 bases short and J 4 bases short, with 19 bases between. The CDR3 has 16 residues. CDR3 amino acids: CASRLPAGRGKNIQYF. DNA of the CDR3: TGTGCCAGCAGGCTGCCCGCCGGCAGGGGAAAAAACATTCAGTACTTC.

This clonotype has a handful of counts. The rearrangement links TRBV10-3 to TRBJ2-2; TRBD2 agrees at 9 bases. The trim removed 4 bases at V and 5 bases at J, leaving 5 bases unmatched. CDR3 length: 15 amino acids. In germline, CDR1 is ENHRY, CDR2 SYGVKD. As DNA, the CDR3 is TGTGCCATCAGTGTTGGTAGCGGGAGTACCGGGGAGCTGTTTTTT. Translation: CAISVGSGSTGELFF.

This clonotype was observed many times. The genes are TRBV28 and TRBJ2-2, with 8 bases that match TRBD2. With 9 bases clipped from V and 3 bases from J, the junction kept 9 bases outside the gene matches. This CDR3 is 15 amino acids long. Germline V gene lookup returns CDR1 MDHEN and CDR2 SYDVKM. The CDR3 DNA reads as TGTGCCAGTTCCATTACTAGCGGCTACACCGGGGAGCTGTTTTTT. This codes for CASSITSGYTGELFF.

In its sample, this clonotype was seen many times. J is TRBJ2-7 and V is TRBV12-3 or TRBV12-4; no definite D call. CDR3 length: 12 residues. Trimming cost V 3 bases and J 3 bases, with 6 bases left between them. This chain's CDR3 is CASSLSRYEQYF. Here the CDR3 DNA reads TGTGCCAGCAGTTTGTCCCGCTACGAGCAGTACTTC.

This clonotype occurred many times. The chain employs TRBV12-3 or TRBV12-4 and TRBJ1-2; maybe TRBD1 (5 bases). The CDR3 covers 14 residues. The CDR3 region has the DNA TGTGCATGCAGAACAGGAGCCGTCAACTATGGCTACACCTTC. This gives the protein CACRTGAVNYGYTF.

CDR3 amino acids: CASSAGLALQETQYF. CDR3 DNA sequence: TGTGCCAGCAGCGCAGGACTAGCGCTGCAAGAGACCCAGTACTTC. The chain is built from TRBV5-6 and TRBJ2-5; 9 positions agree with TRBD2. V was clipped by 4 bases and J by 2 bases; unmatched bases: 6. CDR1 is SGHDT and CDR2 is YYEEEE in the germline V gene. This CDR3 has 15 amino acids.

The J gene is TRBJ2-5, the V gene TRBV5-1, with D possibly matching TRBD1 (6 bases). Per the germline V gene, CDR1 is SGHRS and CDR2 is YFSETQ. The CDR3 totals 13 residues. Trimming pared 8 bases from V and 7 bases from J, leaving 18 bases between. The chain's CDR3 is CASSNREWATQYF. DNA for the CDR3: TGCGCCAGTTCAAACAGGGAATGGGCGACCCAGTACTTC.

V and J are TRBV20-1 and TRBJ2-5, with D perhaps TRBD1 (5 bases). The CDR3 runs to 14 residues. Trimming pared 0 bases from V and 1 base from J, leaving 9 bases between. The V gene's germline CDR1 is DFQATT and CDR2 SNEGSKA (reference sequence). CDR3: CSARDLGAQETQYF. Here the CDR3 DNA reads TGCAGTGCTAGAGATCTTGGGGCCCAAGAGACCCAGTACTTC.

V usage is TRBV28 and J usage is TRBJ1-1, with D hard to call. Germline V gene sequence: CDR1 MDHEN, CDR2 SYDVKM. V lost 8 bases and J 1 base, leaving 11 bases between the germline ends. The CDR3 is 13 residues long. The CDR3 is CASGENRNTEAFF. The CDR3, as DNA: TGTGCCAGCGGGGAGAACAGGAACACTGAAGCTTTCTTT.

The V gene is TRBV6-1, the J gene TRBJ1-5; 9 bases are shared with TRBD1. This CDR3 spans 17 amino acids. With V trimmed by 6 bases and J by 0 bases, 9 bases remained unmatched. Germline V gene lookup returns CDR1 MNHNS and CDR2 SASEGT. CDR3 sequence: CASRETGGGYSNQPQHF. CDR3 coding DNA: TGTGCCAGCAGGGAAACAGGGGGCGGGTATAGCAATCAGCCCCAGCATTTT.

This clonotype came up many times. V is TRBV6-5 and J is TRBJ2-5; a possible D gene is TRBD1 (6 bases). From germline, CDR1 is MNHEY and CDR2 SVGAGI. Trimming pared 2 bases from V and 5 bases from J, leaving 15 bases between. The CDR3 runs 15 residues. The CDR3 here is CASSYGQGIWETQYF. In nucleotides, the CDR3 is TGTGCCAGCAGTTACGGGCAGGGGATCTGGGAGACCCAGTACTTC.

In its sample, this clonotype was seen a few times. CDR3 amino acids: CASSSPRGQPSGANVLTF. For the CDR3, the DNA is TGTGCCAGCAGCTCCCCCCGGGGACAGCCCTCTGGGGCCAACGTCCTGACTTTC. This sequence joins TRBV9 and TRBJ2-6; TRBD1 matches at 7 bases. Per germline, CDR1 SGDLS and CDR2 YYNGEE. Unmatched junction bases numbered 10, after V lost 4 bases and J lost 0 bases. This CDR3 region has 18 residues.

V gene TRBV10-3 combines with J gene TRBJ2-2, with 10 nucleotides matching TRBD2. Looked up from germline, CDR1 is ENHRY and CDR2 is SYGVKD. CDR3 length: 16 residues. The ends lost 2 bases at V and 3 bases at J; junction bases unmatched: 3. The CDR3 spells CAISEGLAGDTGELFF. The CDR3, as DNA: TGTGCCATCAGTGAGGGCCTAGCGGGAGACACCGGGGAGCTGTTTTTT.

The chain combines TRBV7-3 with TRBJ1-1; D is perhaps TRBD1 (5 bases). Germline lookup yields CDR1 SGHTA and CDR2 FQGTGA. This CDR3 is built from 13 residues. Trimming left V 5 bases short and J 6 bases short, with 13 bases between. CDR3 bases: TGTGCCAGCAGCCTGGGGCCCACGGCTGAAGCTTTCTTT. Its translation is CASSLGPTAEAFF. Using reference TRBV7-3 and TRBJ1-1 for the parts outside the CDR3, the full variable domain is GAGVSQTPSNKVTEKGKYVELRCDPISGHTALYWYRQSLGQGPEFLIYFQGTGAADDSGLPNDRFFAVRPEGSVSTLKIQRTERGDSAVYLCASSLGPTAEAFFGQGTRLTVV.

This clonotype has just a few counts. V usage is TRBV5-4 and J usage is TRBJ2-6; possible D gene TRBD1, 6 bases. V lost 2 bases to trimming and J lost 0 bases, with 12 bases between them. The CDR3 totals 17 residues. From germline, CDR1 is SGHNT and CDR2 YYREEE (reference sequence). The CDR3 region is CASSFGQGSSGANVLTF. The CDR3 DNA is TGTGCCAGCAGCTTCGGGCAGGGGAGCTCTGGGGCCAACGTCCTGACTTTC.

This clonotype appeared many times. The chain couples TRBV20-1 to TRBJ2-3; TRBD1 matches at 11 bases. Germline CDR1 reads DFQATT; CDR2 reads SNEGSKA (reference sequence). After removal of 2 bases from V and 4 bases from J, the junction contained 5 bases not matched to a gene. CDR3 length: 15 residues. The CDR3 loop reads CSARTGTGGSDTQYF. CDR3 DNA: TGCAGTGCTAGAACCGGGACAGGGGGGTCAGATACGCAGTATTTT.

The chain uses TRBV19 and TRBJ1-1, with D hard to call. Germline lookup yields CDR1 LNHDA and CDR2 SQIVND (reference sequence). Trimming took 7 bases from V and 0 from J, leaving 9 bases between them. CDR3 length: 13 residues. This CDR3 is CASTHDLNTEAFF. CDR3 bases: TGTGCCAGTACCCATGACCTGAACACTGAAGCTTTCTTT.

CDR3 bases: TGCGCCAGCAGCCAAGAAGGCAGGGGCTTGGATGGCTACACCTTC. Its protein is CASSQEGRGLDGYTF. This chain joins TRBV4-1 and TRBJ1-2; D might be TRBD1 (6 bases). There are 15 residues in the CDR3. Trimming shortened V by 0 bases and J by 6 bases, and 14 bases separated the two germline ends. The V gene's germline CDR1 is MGHRA and CDR2 YSYEKL.

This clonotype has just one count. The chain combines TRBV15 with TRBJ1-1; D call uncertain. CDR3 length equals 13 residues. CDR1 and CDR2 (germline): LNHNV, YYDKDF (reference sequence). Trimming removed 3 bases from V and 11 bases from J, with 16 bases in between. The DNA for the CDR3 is TGTGCCACCAGCAGGGAACGTCCCGCTCGGGCTTTCTTT. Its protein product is CATSRERPARAFF.

The CDR3 loop is CASSLTGGRSNQPQHF. As DNA, the CDR3 is TGTGCCAGCAGTTTGACGGGGGGCAGGAGCAATCAGCCCCAGCATTTT. The chain employs TRBV12-3 or TRBV12-4 and TRBJ1-5; TRBD1 might be the D (6 bases). The CDR3 runs 16 residues. Trimming took 3 bases from V and 1 from J, leaving 13 bases between them.

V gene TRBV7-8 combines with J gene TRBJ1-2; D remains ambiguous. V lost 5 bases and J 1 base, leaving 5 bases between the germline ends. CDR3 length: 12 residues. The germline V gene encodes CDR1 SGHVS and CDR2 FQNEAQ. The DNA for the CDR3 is TGTGCCAGCAGCCACAGTAACTATGGCTACACCTTC. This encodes CASSHSNYGYTF.

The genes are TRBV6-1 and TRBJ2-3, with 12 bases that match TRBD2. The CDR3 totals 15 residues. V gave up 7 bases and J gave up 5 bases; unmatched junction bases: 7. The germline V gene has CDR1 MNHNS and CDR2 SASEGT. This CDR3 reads CASTRLAGVLDTQYF. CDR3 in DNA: TGTGCCAGCACCCGACTAGCGGGAGTTTTAGATACGCAGTATTTT.

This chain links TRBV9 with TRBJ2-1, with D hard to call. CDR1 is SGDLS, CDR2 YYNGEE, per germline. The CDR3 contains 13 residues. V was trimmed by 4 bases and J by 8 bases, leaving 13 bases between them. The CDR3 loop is CASSSRLAYEQFF. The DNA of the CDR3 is TGTGCCAGCAGCTCCCGCCTCGCATATGAGCAGTTCTTC.